A selection of T cell receptor beta chains follows, all from one sample in a study of blood T cell repertoires in COVID-19. TCRdb's copy holds only in-frame clones and misses some; the assay was immunoSEQ multiplex PCR. The sample shows roughly 170,000 clones, 84% of them seen only once. What was sequenced was PBMCs or T cells enriched from blood (not recorded which). These receptors all come from a man aged 50-59 years who had recovered from COVID-19. Both conserved end residues are part of each CDR3. Each record gives: V gene, D gene, clone size, J gene, CDR3 DNA, CDR3 protein. D genes are given only for firm matches. Some rows have no size entry. The others give once, few or many, or a class for an expanded clone.

>TRBV18|NA|NA|TRBJ1-6
TGTGCCAGCTCACCACCATATTCGGACAGCCCCACTTCACCCCTCCACTTT
CASSPPYSDSPTSPLHF
>TRBV27|NA|NA|TRBJ1-2
TGTGCCAGCAGTCAAGCATTGTCGGGTGGCTACACCTTC
CASSQALSGGYTF
>TRBV5-4|TRBD2|NA|TRBJ2-1
TGTGCCAGCAGCTTGGGAGTAGCGGGGGGCTACAATGAGCAGTTCTTC
CASSLGVAGGYNEQFF
>TRBV11-2|TRBD2|few|TRBJ2-1
TGTGCCAGCAGCTCCCAGCGGGGAACCGGAGAGCAGTTCTTC
CASSSQRGTGEQFF
>TRBV11-2|NA|NA|TRBJ2-7
TGTGCCAGCAGCTTAAACCCAGGTGGGCCCGAGCAGTACTTC
CASSLNPGGPEQYF
>TRBV7-2|TRBD1|NA|TRBJ1-4
TGTGCCAGCAGCTGGGGACAGGTTAAGGAAAAACTGTTTTTT
CASSWGQVKEKLFF
>TRBV2|NA|NA|TRBJ2-7
TGTGCCAGCAGTTTCATCGGATCAGGCAACTCCTACGAGCAGTACTTC
CASSFIGSGNSYEQYF
>TRBV7-2|TRBD1|NA|TRBJ2-1
TGTGCCAGCAGACCGCCGGGACAGGGAGGCAATGAGCAGTTCTTC
CASRPPGQGGNEQFF
>TRBV10-3|NA|NA|TRBJ2-3
TGTGCCATCAGGGGGGACTCTTCTGGGACAGATACGCAGTATTTT
CAIRGDSSGTDTQYF
>TRBV29-1|TRBD2|NA|TRBJ2-1
TGCAGCGTGGCGACTAGCGGGGGACCCAATGAGCAGTTCTTC
CSVATSGGPNEQFF
>TRBV19|NA|many|TRBJ1-4
TGTGCCAGTAGTATCGAGCGTCGTGGAAAACTGTTTTTT
CASSIERRGKLFF
>TRBV7-9|TRBD1|NA|TRBJ1-4
TGTGCCAGCACCCCGGGACAGGGGATTGAAAAACTGTTTTTT
CASTPGQGIEKLFF
>TRBV11-2|TRBD1|NA|TRBJ1-4
TGTGCCAGCAGCCTACCGGGACAGGGTGCAACTAATGAAAAACTGTTTTTT
CASSLPGQGATNEKLFF
>TRBV11-2|TRBD1|NA|TRBJ2-1
TGTGCCAGCAGCTTTGGGACAGGGGCCAATGAGCAGTTCTTC
CASSFGTGANEQFF